A single T cell receptor (beta chain) is shown here with its context. Its specificity is not known. The source of the sample is a study of cytomegalovirus exposure and HLA in healthy donors. Turning to the study itself: Previous work identified roughly 120 million unique TCR beta sequences from about 200 million T cells. Roughly 80 million unique TCRs from HLA-typed donors made up an early data release.

The CDR3 covers 14 residues. Looked up from germline, CDR1 is SQVTM and CDR2 is ANQGSEA. V lost 4 bases and J lost 3, with 13 bases in between. Study outcomes and limitations: Immune exposure information available was restricted to CMV serostatus.

The PCR ran on 60 Vbeta and 13 Jbeta primers. Assay: immunoSEQ multiplex PCR; the TCRdb copy retains only in-frame clones and omits some. This table has 80,000 or so clones, approximately 78% appearing once. The chain recombines TRBV29-1 with TRBJ2-1, with D maybe TRBD1 (5 bases). This clonotype originated in a man aged 40-55 years in good health and CMV-seronegative. Sample: PBMCs. The DNA for the CDR3 is TGCAGCGTTGGTGCAGGGAACAACTACAATGAGCAGTTCTTC. Translated: CSVGAGNNYNEQFF.